These 18 T cell receptor beta chains were sequenced from one sample in a study of blood T cell repertoires in COVID-19. Profiled with immunoSEQ multiplex PCR; TCRdb holds only in-frame clones, not every one. This sample carries about 190,000 clones, about 80% of them seen once, and the ten largest clones take around 6.9%. The sequenced sample consisted of peripheral blood. Receptors were obtained from a man aged 60 to 75 with acute or convalescent COVID-19.

The V gene is TRBV3-1 (or the pseudogene TRBV3-2), the J gene TRBJ2-1; 15 nucleotides align to TRBD2. Per germline, CDR1 LGHDT and CDR2 YNNKEL (reference sequence). The CDR3 length is 19 residues. The ends lost 0 bases at V and 1 base at J; junction bases unmatched: 4. CDR3 sequence: CASSQDRTSGGGSYNEQFF. DNA for the CDR3: TGTGCCAGCAGCCAAGACCGGACTAGCGGGGGGGGGTCCTACAATGAGCAGTTCTTC.

A remark on this clone: The junction departs from the called germline gene at one end, perhaps through a read error. The chain uses TRBV4-2 and TRBJ2-2, with a weak D call TRBD2 (5 bases). From germline, CDR1 is LGHNA and CDR2 YNFKEQ. The CDR3 is made up of 12 amino acids. CDR3 loop: CASTQLAGELFF. CDR3 coding DNA: TGTGCCAGCACCCAACTAGCCGGGGAGCTGTTTTTT.

This chain connects TRBV21-1 to TRBJ2-1; the table's D call, TRBD2, has no DNA check behind it. TRBV21-1 is reported as a pseudogene. The length of the CDR3 is 20 residues. CDR3 nucleotide sequence: TGTGCCAGCAGCAAAGCGCTTTTAACAAGCGGGTGTAGCTCCTACAATGAGCAGTTCTTC. Amino acids: CASSKALLTSGCSSYNEQFF.

This clone was seen a single time. The genes are TRBV14 and TRBJ2-1; 9 bases fit TRBD2. The CDR3 spans 14 residues. The V segment lost 4 bases and the J segment 5 bases; nucleotides outside the gene matches: 3. The germline gives CDR1 SGHDN, CDR2 FVKESK. CDR3 in DNA: TGTGCCAGCAGCCGACTAGCGGTCAACAATGAGCAGTTCTTC. Amino acid sequence: CASSRLAVNNEQFF.

This clone was found a few times. The CDR3 protein is CASSQLRGSYEQYF. DNA for the CDR3: TGCGCCAGCAGCCAATTGCGGGGGTCCTACGAGCAGTACTTC. The chain combines TRBV4-1 with TRBJ2-7, with 7 bases that match TRBD2. J gave up 1 base and V 2 bases, and 2 bases lay outside the gene matches. Per the germline V gene, CDR1 is MGHRA and CDR2 is YSYEKL. The CDR3 totals 14 residues.

The CDR3 region has the DNA TGTGCCAGTAGCGGGGGACAGGACTACAATGAGCAGTTCTTC. Translation: CASSGGQDYNEQFF. J is TRBJ2-1 and V is TRBV19; 8 bases align to TRBD1. CDR3 length: 14 residues. From germline, CDR1 is LNHDA and CDR2 SQIVND (reference sequence). The trim removed 6 bases at V and 3 bases at J, leaving 4 bases unmatched.

The rearrangement links TRBV6-5 to TRBJ2-1, with a tentative D call TRBD2 (6 bases). The CDR3 loop spans 13 amino acids. Germline V gene lookup returns CDR1 MNHEY and CDR2 SVGAGI. V lost 7 bases, J lost 0 bases, and 7 bases lay in between. The CDR3 protein is CASISGSYNEQFF. The DNA for the CDR3 is TGTGCCAGCATTAGCGGCTCCTACAATGAGCAGTTCTTC.

The gene calls are TRBV28 and TRBJ2-7; 7 bases match TRBD1. The ends lost 6 bases at V and 4 bases at J; junction bases unmatched: 12. Looked up from germline, CDR1 is MDHEN and CDR2 is SYDVKM. CDR3 length equals 15 residues. In DNA form, the CDR3 reads TGTGCCAGCAGCGCCCCTGGGCAGGGGGAGTACGAGCAGTACTTC. This sequence encodes CASSAPGQGEYEQYF.

The CDR3 bases are TGTGCTAGTGGTTCCTTGTCGACCGGGGAGCTGTTTTTT. This sequence encodes CASGSLSTGELFF. V is TRBV12-5 and J is TRBJ2-2; D uncertain. The germline V gene encodes CDR1 LGHNT and CDR2 FRNRAP. The ends were cut back, 4 bases at V and 5 bases at J, with 8 bases in the middle. There are 13 residues in the CDR3. Variable domain in full (rest from reference TRBV12-5 and TRBJ2-2): DARVTQTPRHKVTEMGQEVTMRCQPILGHNTVFWYRQTMMQGLELLAYFRNRAPLDDSGMPKDRFSAEMPDATLATLKIQPSEPRDSAVYFCASGSLSTGELFFGEGSRLTVL.

This sequence joins TRBV11-3 and TRBJ2-1, with D maybe TRBD2 (5 bases). Germline CDR1 is SGHNT and CDR2 is YENEEA. There are 14 residues in the CDR3. Trimming took 5 bases from V and 8 from J, leaving 16 bases between them. This CDR3 reads CASSPTSEGDEQFF. The CDR3 DNA reads as TGTGCCAGCAGCCCAACCAGCGAGGGCGATGAGCAGTTCTTC. The whole variable domain, remainder taken from reference TRBV11-3 and TRBJ2-1, is EAGVVQSPRYKIIEKKQPVAFWCNPISGHNTLYWYLQNLGQGPELLIRYENEEAVDDSQLPKDRFSAERLKGVDSTLKIQPAELGDSAVYLCASSPTSEGDEQFFGPGTRLTVL.

V and J are TRBV7-3 and TRBJ2-1; D uncertain. Germline CDR1 SGHTA, CDR2 FQGTGA. The CDR3 length is 13 residues. The V gene lost 1 base and the J gene lost 5 bases, with 6 bases spanning the gap. In DNA, the CDR3 is TGTGCCAGCAGCTTAATCTTTGACAATGAGCAGTTCTTC. It codes for CASSLIFDNEQFF.

The rearrangement links TRBV5-4 to TRBJ1-3; D may be TRBD1 (6 bases). Between the trimmed V and J ends, which lost 0 bases and 2 bases, there was a span of 18 bases. Germline assignment: CDR1 SGHNT and CDR2 YYREEE (reference sequence). The CDR3 loop spans 18 amino acids. The DNA of the CDR3 is TGTGCCAGCAGCTTGGCGGGGCAGGGGCGGGTGGCTGGAAACACCATATATTTT. Protein product: CASSLAGQGRVAGNTIYF.

This clone was picked up a small number of times. This chain uses TRBV20-1 with TRBJ1-2; 10 bases are a match to TRBD1. The CDR3 runs to 14 residues. Germline values: CDR1 DFQATT, CDR2 SNEGSKA (reference sequence). With 3 bases clipped from V and 4 bases from J, the junction kept 5 bases outside the gene matches. CDR3 bases: TGCAGTGCTAGTATAGGGGACAGGGGCTATGGCTACACCTTC. Protein: CSASIGDRGYGYTF.

J is TRBJ2-3 and V is TRBV7-9; D unclear. Trimming cost V 5 bases and J 1 base, with 10 bases left between them. Looked up from germline, CDR1 is SEHNR and CDR2 is FQNEAQ (reference sequence). The CDR3 sequence is 14 residues long. The CDR3 nucleotides are TGTGCCAGCAGCCAAGACACGCGCACAGATACGCAGTATTTT. This codes for CASSQDTRTDTQYF.

The sample holds a few counts of this clone. CDR3 in DNA: TGTGCCAGCAGCCAAGGGATTAGCCAGTACGGTTTGGATACGCAGTATTTT. This translates into CASSQGISQYGLDTQYF. The chain recombines TRBV14 with TRBJ2-3; D is unresolved. Germline V gene data show CDR1 as SGHDN and CDR2 as FVKESK. Trimming removed 1 base at V and 6 bases at J, with 20 bases between. CDR3 length: 17 amino acids.

The rearrangement joins TRBV4-3 to TRBJ2-1; 9 bases are a match to TRBD2. Germline-derived CDR1 and CDR2 are LGHNA and YSLEER. The CDR3 length is 15 residues. With V trimmed by 1 base and J by 4 bases, 2 bases remained unmatched. DNA of the CDR3: TGCGCCAGCAGCCAAGTAGCGGGGGTGTACAATGAGCAGTTCTTC. Its protein is CASSQVAGVYNEQFF.

This chain joins TRBV7-8 and TRBJ1-2; 11 bases line up with TRBD1. Trimming took 4 bases from V and 5 from J; bases not matched to a gene: 6. Germline CDR1 is SGHVS and CDR2 is FQNEAQ. The CDR3 covers 15 residues. CDR3 DNA: TGTGCCAGCAGCTCCCGGGACAGGGGGGAATATGGCTACACCTTC. The encoded protein is CASSSRDRGEYGYTF.

J is TRBJ2-1 and V is TRBV4-1; TRBD2 matches at 9 bases. Trimming at V came to 3 bases and at J to 3 bases, leaving 6 bases not matched to a gene. CDR3 length: 16 amino acids. Germline assignment: CDR1 MGHRA and CDR2 YSYEKL. CDR3 protein: CASSQDSGSFYNEQFF. The CDR3 coding sequence is TGCGCCAGCAGCCAGGATAGCGGGAGCTTCTACAATGAGCAGTTCTTC.